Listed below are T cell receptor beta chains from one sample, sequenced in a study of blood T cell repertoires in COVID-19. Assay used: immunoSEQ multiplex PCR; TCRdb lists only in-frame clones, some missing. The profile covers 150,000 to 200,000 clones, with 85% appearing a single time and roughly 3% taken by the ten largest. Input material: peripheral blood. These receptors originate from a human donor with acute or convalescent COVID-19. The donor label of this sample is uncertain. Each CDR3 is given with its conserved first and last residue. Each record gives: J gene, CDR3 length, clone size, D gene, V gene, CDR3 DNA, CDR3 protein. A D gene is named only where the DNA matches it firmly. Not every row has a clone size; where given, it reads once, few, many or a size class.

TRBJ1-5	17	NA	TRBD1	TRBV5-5	TGTGCCAGCAGCTTGGTAGGACAGGGAGGTAGCAATCAGCCCCAGCATTTT	CASSLVGQGGSNQPQHF
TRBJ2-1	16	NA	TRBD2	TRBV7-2	TGTGCCAGCAGCTTAGCGGCTAGCGGGAACTACAATGAGCAGTTCTTC	CASSLAASGNYNEQFF
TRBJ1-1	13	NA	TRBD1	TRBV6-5	TGTGCCAGCATCCTACAGGGGTACACTGAAGCTTTCTTT	CASILQGYTEAFF
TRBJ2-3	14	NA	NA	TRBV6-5	TGTGCCAGCAAGAGGGGGGGCGCAGAAGATACGCAGTATTTT	CASKRGGAEDTQYF
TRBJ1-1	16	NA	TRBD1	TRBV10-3	TGTGCCATCGGGAGGGGGGTAGGGACAGGAAACACTGAAGCTTTCTTT	CAIGRGVGTGNTEAFF
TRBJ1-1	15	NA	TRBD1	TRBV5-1	TGCGCCAGCAGCTCACAGGGGGCTCCGAACACTGAAGCTTTCTTT	CASSSQGAPNTEAFF
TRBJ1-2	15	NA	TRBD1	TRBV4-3	TGCGCCAGCAGCCAGACAGGGTCGGGAGTATATGGCTACACCTTC	CASSQTGSGVYGYTF
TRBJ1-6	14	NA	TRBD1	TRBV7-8	TGTGCCAGCAGCTTCGGGACAGACAATTCACCCCTCCACTTT	CASSFGTDNSPLHF
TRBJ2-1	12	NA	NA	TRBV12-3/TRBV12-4	TGTGCCAGCAGTTTGTCTTACAATGAGCAGTTCTTC	CASSLSYNEQFF
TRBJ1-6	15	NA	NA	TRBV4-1	TGCGCCAGCAGCTCTAGTAGCTCCTATAATTCACCCCTCCACTTT	CASSSSSSYNSPLHF
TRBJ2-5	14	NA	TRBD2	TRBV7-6	TGTGCCAGCAGACCGGGGGGGCCCGTCGAGACCCAGTACTTC	CASRPGGPVETQYF
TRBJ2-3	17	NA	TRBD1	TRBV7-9	TGTGCCAGCAGCCGACTTAGACAGGGGGTGAGCACAGATACGCAGTATTTT	CASSRLRQGVSTDTQYF
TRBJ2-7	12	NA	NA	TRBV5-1	TGCGCCAGCAGCTTGTCAGGGAACGAGCAGTACTTC	CASSLSGNEQYF
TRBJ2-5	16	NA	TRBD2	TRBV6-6	TGTGCCAGCAGTTCCCCATCGGTGCGGGGGGCAGAGACCCAGTACTTC	CASSSPSVRGAETQYF
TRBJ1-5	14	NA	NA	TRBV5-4	TGTGCCAGCAGCCACGCGGGGACGGATCAGCCCCAGCATTTT	CASSHAGTDQPQHF
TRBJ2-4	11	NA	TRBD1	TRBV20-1	TGCAGTGCTATGGGACAGGGCCGTCCGTACTTC	CSAMGQGRPYF
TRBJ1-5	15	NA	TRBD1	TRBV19	TGTGCCAGTAGTATAGGCGGGACAGGTTATCAGCCCCAGCATTTT	CASSIGGTGYQPQHF
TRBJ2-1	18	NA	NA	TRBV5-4	TGTGCCAGCAGCTTGGCGGGCAGGAGGACGAGCTCCTACAATGAGCAGTTCTTC	CASSLAGRRTSSYNEQFF
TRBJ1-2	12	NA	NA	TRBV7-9	TGTGCCAGCAGCTTAGCCAGATATGGCTACACCTTC	CASSLARYGYTF
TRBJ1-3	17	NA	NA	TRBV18	TGTGCCAGCTCACCACAGGGACAAGGCAAACTTGGAAACACCATATATTTT	CASSPQGQGKLGNTIYF
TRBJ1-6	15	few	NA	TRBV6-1	TGTGCCAGCAGTGAAAGCCCAACGATAAATTCACCCCTCCACTTT	CASSESPTINSPLHF
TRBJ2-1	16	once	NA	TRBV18	TGTGCCAGCTCACCCGACTTAGGGACTGTCTACAATGAGCAGTTCTTC	CASSPDLGTVYNEQFF
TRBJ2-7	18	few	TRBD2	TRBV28	TGTGCCAGCAGCTCACCTGGCACTAGCGGGGGCCTAAGGTACGAGCAGTACTTC	CASSSPGTSGGLRYEQYF
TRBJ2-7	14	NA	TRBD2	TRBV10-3	TGTGCCATCACCCCAGCGGGGGGGCAGGTCGGGCAGTACTTC	CAITPAGGQVGQYF
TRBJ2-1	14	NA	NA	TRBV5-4	TGTGCCAGCAGCTTGGGAACAGGGCCCAATGAGCAGTTCTTC	CASSLGTGPNEQFF
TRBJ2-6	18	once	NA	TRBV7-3	TGTGCCAGCAGCTTAACAGGGGTTGAGAGCTCTGGGGCCAACGTCCTGACTTTC	CASSLTGVESSGANVLTF
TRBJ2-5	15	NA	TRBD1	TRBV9	TGTGCCAGCAGCGTGGCTACGGGACAGGGGGAGACCCAGTACTTC	CASSVATGQGETQYF
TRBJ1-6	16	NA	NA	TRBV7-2	TGTGCCAGCAGCTTAGTTAGTTGGGGGCCAGGGCAACCCCTCCACTTT	CASSLVSWGPGQPLHF
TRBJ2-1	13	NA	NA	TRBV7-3	TGTGCCAGCAGCTCCATAGCCCGCAATGAGCAGTTCTTC	CASSSIARNEQFF
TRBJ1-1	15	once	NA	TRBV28	TGTGCCAGCAGTTTGAGGGCGGGTGGCGACACTGAAGCTTTCTTT	CASSLRAGGDTEAFF
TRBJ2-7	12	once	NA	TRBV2	TGTGCCAGCAGGGAGGGGGCGCGCGAGCAGTACTTC	CASREGAREQYF